A single sample gave rise to the 27 T cell receptor beta chains below, sequenced in a study of blood T cell repertoires in COVID-19. The repertoire was sequenced with immunoSEQ multiplex PCR; TCRdb's copy has only in-frame clones and lacks some. The data hold approximately 200,000 clones, with approximately 80% observed a single time. Sequencing was performed on PBMCs or T cells enriched from blood (not recorded which). These receptors all stem from a middle-aged woman with acute COVID-19.

The J gene is TRBJ2-1, the V gene TRBV9, with 7 bases fitting TRBD2. The CDR3 is made up of 15 amino acids. The V and J ends lost 0 bases and 3 bases, in that order; junction bases with no gene match: 3. The V gene's germline CDR1 is SGDLS and CDR2 YYNGEE. CDR3 sequence: CASSVGEGSYNEQFF. The CDR3 DNA is TGTGCCAGCAGCGTAGGGGAGGGCAGCTACAATGAGCAGTTCTTC.

The rearrangement joins TRBV5-4 to TRBJ2-5; 7 bases match TRBD2. J gave up 5 bases and V 3 bases, and 7 bases lay outside the gene matches. The CDR3 is 14 residues long. Germline V gives CDR1 SGHNT, CDR2 YYREEE (reference sequence). In nucleotides, the CDR3 is TGTGCCAGCAGCTCGTGGGGGAGGGGTGAGACCCAGTACTTC. Translation: CASSSWGRGETQYF.

J is TRBJ2-2 and V is TRBV27; D remains ambiguous. V lost 5 bases to trimming and J lost 4 bases, with 14 bases between them. CDR1 and CDR2 (germline): MNHEY, SMNVEV (reference sequence). The CDR3 is 15 residues long. The CDR3 sequence: CASSLTPTGTGELFF. CDR3 DNA: TGTGCCAGCAGTCTAACTCCGACTGGCACCGGGGAGCTGTTTTTT.

The chain employs TRBV27 and TRBJ2-7; tentatively, D is TRBD2 (6 bases). The length of the CDR3 is 13 residues. Germline CDR1 and CDR2: MNHEY and SMNVEV (reference sequence). Trimming left V 2 bases short and J 4 bases short, with 9 bases between. The CDR3 spells CASSLKAGYEQYF. The CDR3 DNA follows: TGTGCCAGCAGTTTAAAGGCGGGGTACGAGCAGTACTTC.

The chain couples TRBV5-3 to TRBJ1-1; D possibly corresponds to TRBD1 (5 bases). TRBV5-3 is labeled an ORF, and its function is uncertain. The V gene lost 4 bases and the J gene lost 0 bases, with 16 bases spanning the gap. The CDR3 covers 16 residues. CDR3 in DNA: TGTGCCAGAAGCCGTCACTGGGACTTACTGAACACTGAAGCTTTCTTT. Protein sequence: CARSRHWDLLNTEAFF.

The CDR3 protein is CASSPRDRLTDTQYF. CDR3 nucleotides: TGTGCCAGCAGTCCCCGGGACAGACTCACAGATACGCAGTATTTT. The chain links TRBV28 to TRBJ2-3, with 7 bases lining up with TRBD1. Germline trimming cut 5 bases from V and 2 bases from J; bases unmatched to any gene: 7. The CDR3 has 15 amino acids. In germline, CDR1 is MDHEN, CDR2 SYDVKM. Combining the CDR3 with reference TRBV28 and TRBJ2-3 gives the whole variable domain DVKVTQSSRYLVKRTGEKVFLECVQDMDHENMFWYRQDPGLGLRLIYFSYDVKMKEKGDIPEGYSVSREKKERFSLILESASTNQTSMYLCASSPRDRLTDTQYFGPGTRLTVL.

The chain couples TRBV6-5 to TRBJ2-5; no firm D call. Germline V gives CDR1 MNHEY, CDR2 SVGAGI. Trimming pared 5 bases from V and 7 bases from J, leaving 20 bases between. The CDR3 is 15 residues long. The CDR3: CASSQPLTLAGTQYF. The CDR3 bases are TGTGCCAGCAGTCAACCACTAACCTTGGCTGGGACCCAGTACTTC.

Here the CDR3 DNA reads TGTGCCAGCAGCCCCCGGGGGGCAAGCTCCTACGAGCAGTACTTC. It specifies CASSPRGASSYEQYF. This rearrangement joins TRBV9 to TRBJ2-7, with a possible D match to TRBD2 (7 bases). The V gene lost 4 bases and the J gene lost 0 bases, with 14 bases spanning the gap. Germline V lookup: CDR1 SGDLS, CDR2 YYNGEE. The CDR3 covers 15 residues.

The J gene is TRBJ1-1, the V gene TRBV19, with D unresolved. The germline V gene has CDR1 LNHDA and CDR2 SQIVND (reference sequence). The V and J ends lost 2 bases and 5 bases respectively, with 9 bases between them. The CDR3 has 13 amino acids. The DNA for the CDR3 is TGTGCCAGTAGTATATCGTCAACAACTGAAGCTTTCTTT. The encoded protein is CASSISSTTEAFF. Variable domain in full (rest from reference TRBV19 and TRBJ1-1): DGGITQSPKYLFRKEGQNVTLSCEQNLNHDAMYWYRQDPGQGLRLIYYSQIVNDFQKGDIAEGYSVSREKKESFPLTVTSAQKNPTAFYLCASSISSTTEAFFGQGTRLTVV.

The chain couples TRBV5-1 to TRBJ2-1; 7 bases are shared with TRBD1. The germline V gene encodes CDR1 SGHRS and CDR2 YFSETQ. The CDR3 spans 16 residues. V was pared by 0 bases and J by 5 bases, with 8 bases of the junction left unmatched. The CDR3 coding sequence is TGCGCCAGCAGCTTGGAGACAGGGCCAACTAACAATGAGCAGTTCTTC. Protein product: CASSLETGPTNNEQFF.

This clone has a handful of counts. The rearrangement uses TRBV20-1 and TRBJ1-1, with D hard to call. Germline V gene lookup returns CDR1 DFQATT and CDR2 SNEGSKA (reference sequence). The CDR3 is made up of 14 amino acids. With 3 bases removed from V and 5 bases from J, the gap between germline ends came to 16 bases. The CDR3 protein is CSASVSVARTEAFF. The CDR3 nucleotides are TGCAGTGCTAGTGTAAGTGTCGCGAGAACTGAAGCTTTCTTT.

J is TRBJ2-5 and V is TRBV5-1; TRBD1 matches 8 bases. CDR3 size: 14 residues. The V segment lost 4 bases and the J segment 5 bases; nucleotides outside the gene matches: 7. Germline CDR1 SGHRS, CDR2 YFSETQ. CDR3 in DNA: TGCGCCAGCAGCCCGACAGGGGCCGGGGAGACCCAGTACTTC. Translated: CASSPTGAGETQYF.

The rearrangement links TRBV3-1 (or the pseudogene TRBV3-2) to TRBJ2-1, with 8 bases fitting TRBD2. Germline V gene lookup returns CDR1 LGHDT and CDR2 YNNKEL (reference sequence). V was pared by 4 bases and J by 9 bases, with 2 bases of the junction left unmatched. The CDR3 totals 12 residues. The DNA of the CDR3 is TGTGCCAGCAGCCCGACTAGCGTTGAGCAGTTCTTC. It codes for CASSPTSVEQFF.

V is TRBV5-1 and J is TRBJ2-1, with TRBD2 matching 13 bases. The germline CDR1 and CDR2 sequences are SGHRS and YFSETQ. The CDR3 runs 17 residues. V gave up 3 bases and J gave up 7 bases; unmatched junction bases: 10. The CDR3: CASSYGLAGAWENEQFF. The CDR3 region has the DNA TGCGCCAGCAGCTACGGACTAGCGGGAGCGTGGGAAAATGAGCAGTTCTTC.

This clone was found a few times. The V gene is TRBV5-4, the J gene TRBJ2-2; TRBD2 is a possible D gene (5 bases). The CDR3 is 16 amino acids. Germline CDR1 SGHNT, CDR2 YYREEE (reference sequence). V was trimmed by 2 bases and J by 5 bases, leaving 16 bases between them. In DNA form, the CDR3 reads TGTGCCAGCAGCTTAGTAGGAACGTCGGGGACCGGGGAGCTGTTTTTT. Translating gives CASSLVGTSGTGELFF.

The V and J genes are TRBV6-2 or TRBV6-3 and TRBJ1-1; the D gene is possibly TRBD1 (6 bases). V was cut by 3 bases and J by 5 bases, with 16 bases left in between. This CDR3 spans 15 amino acids. Germline-derived CDR1 and CDR2 are MNHEY and SVGEGT. The CDR3 coding sequence is TGTGCCAGCAGTTATTCAGGGCGGGGGCAGACTGAAGCTTTCTTT. Its translation is CASSYSGRGQTEAFF.

The chain has TRBV18 and TRBJ1-1; possible D gene TRBD1, 6 bases. The CDR3 covers 13 residues. From germline, CDR1 is KGHSH and CDR2 LQKENI. The ends were cut back, 5 bases at V and 1 base at J, with 8 bases in the middle. In DNA, the CDR3 is TGTGCCAGCTCAGCGGACAGGAACACTGAAGCTTTCTTT. Translated, it gives CASSADRNTEAFF.

The rearrangement links TRBV10-3 to TRBJ2-1, with 13 bases lining up with TRBD2. Germline CDR1 and CDR2: ENHRY and SYGVKD. The junction had 6 bases not matched to a gene; V was cut back by 3 bases and J by 7 bases. The CDR3 loop spans 16 amino acids. DNA of the CDR3: TGTGCCATCAGTGACAGGACTAGCGGGAGTATAAATGAGCAGTTCTTC. It encodes CAISDRTSGSINEQFF.

The V gene is TRBV10-2, the J gene TRBJ2-7; tentatively, D is TRBD2 (6 bases). The V and J ends lost 11 bases and 5 bases respectively, with 19 bases between them. The CDR3 extends over 13 amino acids. CDR1 and CDR2 (germline): WSHSY, SAAADI. The CDR3 coding sequence is TGCGCCTCTGGGCGCCGGAGACTAGACGAGCAGTACTTC. The encoded protein is CASGRRRLDEQYF.

The V and J genes are TRBV28 and TRBJ1-6; TRBD1 matches 11 bases. Per germline, CDR1 MDHEN and CDR2 SYDVKM. V trimming: 4 bases; J trimming: 0 bases; junction bases outside the gene matches: 11. The CDR3 has 20 amino acids. This CDR3 is CASSSIADRGPSSYNSPLHF. CDR3 sequence (DNA): TGTGCCAGCAGTTCGATTGCGGACAGGGGGCCAAGCTCCTATAATTCACCCCTCCACTTT. The whole variable domain, filled in from reference TRBV28 and TRBJ1-6, reads DVKVTQSSRYLVKRTGEKVFLECVQDMDHENMFWYRQDPGLGLRLIYFSYDVKMKEKGDIPEGYSVSREKKERFSLILESASTNQTSMYLCASSSIADRGPSSYNSPLHFGNGTRLTVT.

This clone was seen a few times. The genes are TRBV7-9 and TRBJ1-6; a weak D match, TRBD1 (5 bases). The germline gives CDR1 SEHNR, CDR2 FQNEAQ (reference sequence). The CDR3 runs 17 residues. V was shortened by 4 bases and J by 0 bases, with 13 bases between the two germline ends. Here the CDR3 reads CASSSGGGSSYNSPLHF. CDR3 DNA: TGTGCCAGCAGCTCTGGGGGGGGGAGCTCCTATAATTCACCCCTCCACTTT. Looking up the rest from reference TRBV7-9 and TRBJ1-6 gives the full variable domain: DTGVSQNPRHKITKRGQNVTFRCDPISEHNRLYWYRQTLGQGPEFLTYFQNEAQLEKSRLLSDRFSAERPKGSFSTLEIQRTEQGDSAMYLCASSSGGGSSYNSPLHFGNGTRLTVT.

This chain uses TRBV7-9 with TRBJ1-1, with 7 bases that match TRBD1. The CDR3 consists of 14 residues. Losses at the gene ends were 3 bases for V and 1 base for J; bases not matched to a gene: 2. Per germline, CDR1 SEHNR and CDR2 FQNEAQ (reference sequence). The CDR3 DNA follows: TGTGCCAGCAGCTTCGACAGGGCGAACACTGAAGCTTTCTTT. This sequence encodes CASSFDRANTEAFF.

This chain joins TRBV4-1 and TRBJ2-3, with a possible D match to TRBD1 (6 bases). V was cut by 3 bases and J by 0 bases, with 13 bases left in between. The CDR3 extends over 16 amino acids. The germline CDR1 and CDR2 sequences are MGHRA and YSYEKL. Here the CDR3 DNA reads TGCGCCAGCAGCCACCCTGGACAGCCTAGCACAGATACGCAGTATTTT. It yields the protein CASSHPGQPSTDTQYF.

The chain has TRBV7-2 and TRBJ1-1; the D gene is possibly TRBD1 (5 bases). Germline values: CDR1 SGHTA, CDR2 FQGNSA. V lost 1 base and J lost 1, with 10 bases in between. The CDR3 has 15 amino acids. For the CDR3, the DNA is TGTGCCAGCAGCTTAGAGCGGGGGAGGAACACTGAAGCTTTCTTT. It is translated as CASSLERGRNTEAFF.

The V call is TRBV2, the J call TRBJ2-3; 10 bases align to TRBD2. This CDR3 comprises 17 residues. In germline, CDR1 is SNHLY, CDR2 FYNNEI. The J segment lost 0 bases and the V segment lost 3 bases, leaving 6 bases of the junction unmatched. The DNA of the CDR3 is TGTGCCAGCAGTGATTTCAAGCGGGGGGGGAGCACAGATACGCAGTATTTT. Translating it yields CASSDFKRGGSTDTQYF.

The chain carries TRBV28 and TRBJ1-2, with D hard to call. CDR3 size: 14 residues. The V end lost 2 bases, the J end lost 9 bases, and 16 bases lay between the germline ends. Germline V CDR1 and CDR2: MDHEN, SYDVKM. Here the CDR3 reads CASSLRVPLTSYTF. CDR3 sequence (DNA): TGTGCCAGCAGTTTAAGGGTCCCTTTGACTAGCTACACCTTC.

This clone was seen only once. The sample has other DNA sequences that encode this CDR3 too. The chain employs TRBV30 and TRBJ2-3, with D tentatively TRBD1 (5 bases). V was shortened by 3 bases and J by 1 base, with 8 bases between the two germline ends. Germline V gene lookup returns CDR1 GTSNPN and CDR2 SVGIG (reference sequence). The CDR3 consists of 13 residues. The CDR3 protein is CAWRVQGTDTQYF. The CDR3 DNA follows: TGTGCCTGGAGGGTACAGGGCACAGATACGCAGTATTTT.